This T cell receptor beta chain came from a study of CD8 T cells in ankylosing spondylitis (TCRdb year 2017). Study-level background: T cell receptor beta repertoires were profiled in healthy donors and ankylosing spondylitis patients so that disease-linked TCR variants could be found. The full study cohort comprised about 25 ankylosing spondylitis patients and 85 to 120 healthy donors. Peripheral blood was sampled, and synovial fluid was also collected from ankylosing spondylitis patients. Overall study outcomes, separate from this receptor: Blood from ankylosing spondylitis patients appeared to be characterized by a TCR beta motif made up of several highly homologous amino acid variants. The disease-linked clones were reported as significantly enriched in matched synovial fluid samples from ankylosing spondylitis patients. In peripheral blood, the disease-linked clones were found at relatively low frequencies and had a CD8+ phenotype. Some motif variants had previously been reported in the synovial fluid and blood of reactive arthritis patients, which suggests shared mechanisms of disease initiation.

In this sample, this clonotype turned up many times. Its antigen is still unknown. It has no much larger one-base neighbor in the sample; base qualities were not kept. CDR1 and CDR2 were assigned from the germline V gene (reference sequence) as DFQATT and SNEGSKA. V lost 5 bases and J lost 2 bases, and the count of bases not matched to a germline gene is 10. The CDR3 sequence holds 16 residues, the cysteine and phenylalanine included. The CDR3 DNA has 48 bases and is translated from base 1. TCRdb lists the instrument as Illumina HiSeq 2500. Quantitative 5'-RACE with molecular barcodes was the method used to prepare the TCR beta libraries. In the original analysis: To identify disease-linked TCR variants, a new computational method was used, one built on a probabilistic model of VDJ rearrangement. Starting from the raw public reads, TCRdb applied fastp trimming at Q25, assembled clones with MiXCR and retained in-frame beta chains. One record per CDR3 amino acid sequence lists the most common genes and DNA. The V and J calls and clone size come from TCRdb's table, not from the authors' own analysis. The sample records around 130,000 distinct CDR3 sequences, 6.5% to 9% of which are singletons. Jointly, the top ten make up 12% of the sample.

The sequence was collected from a male donor with ankylosing spondylitis or in good health (not recorded which). The sequenced sample consisted of blood, either unsorted or a sorted T cell fraction (not recorded which). The receptor chain draws on TRBV20-1 and TRBJ2-3, with 10 bases matching TRBD2. This receptor carries the CDR3 CSAPPLGLAATDTQYF. The sequence in DNA is TGCAGTGCTCCTCCTCTAGGACTAGCGGCCACAGATACGCAGTATTTT.